The 24 T cell receptor beta chains reported below all come from one sample, sequenced in a study of shared clonotypes between healthy human individuals (dated by TCRdb to 2018 to 2020). The protocol used for the library was the immunoSEQ multiplex PCR assay. Held by TCRdb, this immuneACCESS table contains in-frame sequences only and omits some clones. Under half of the omission traces to an unresolved V gene where checked; the cause of the rest is unknown. The sample table records millions of clones; over 90% of these occur just once. The top ten constitute about 0.41% of the sample. The sample comprised naive CD4+ T cells from PBMCs. This specimen's cell subset or site label, interpreted: CD45RA+ positively selected. All receptors come from a man younger than 35 in good health. Some clones in this sample may be carry-over from other donors' samples.

V gene TRBV5-1 combines with J gene TRBJ2-1; D may match TRBD1 or TRBD2 (6 bases each). CDR3 size: 15 residues. Germline CDR1 reads SGHRS; CDR2 reads YFSETQ. The V end lost 0 bases, the J end lost 7 bases, and 14 bases lay between the germline ends. The CDR3 DNA follows: TGCGCCAGCAGCTTGGATCCGGGGGCAGGGAATGAGCAGTTCTTC. Protein product: CASSLDPGAGNEQFF.

V gene TRBV7-8 combines with J gene TRBJ2-3, with D uncertain. Germline V gene sequence: CDR1 SGHVS, CDR2 FQNEAQ. CDR3 length: 11 amino acids. The V and J ends lost 2 bases and 8 bases respectively, with 5 bases between them. DNA of the CDR3: TGTGCCAGCAGCTTAATCGGTACGCAGTATTTT. The encoded protein is CASSLIGTQYF.

The V and J genes are TRBV28 and TRBJ2-1; D ambiguous. Trimming took 7 bases from V and 1 from J, leaving 8 bases between them. The CDR3 totals 13 residues. CDR1 is MDHEN and CDR2 is SYDVKM in the germline V gene. CDR3 loop: CASTLGSYNEQFF. CDR3 DNA sequence: TGTGCCAGCACCCTAGGGTCCTACAATGAGCAGTTCTTC.

This clone was counted once. V and J are TRBV27 and TRBJ2-1; TRBD1 is a possible D gene (5 bases). Germline V gene sequence: CDR1 MNHEY, CDR2 SMNVEV (reference sequence). Trimming removed 0 bases from V and 6 bases from J, with 15 bases in between. The CDR3 sequence is 16 residues long. For the CDR3, the DNA is TGTGCCAGCAGTTTATCCCGGCAGGGATTAATCAATGAGCAGTTCTTC. Amino acid sequence: CASSLSRQGLINEQFF.

CDR3 region: CASRLNRRGDGYTF. Written as DNA, the CDR3 is TGTGCCAGCAGGCTCAACAGGAGAGGTGATGGCTACACCTTC. This chain links TRBV6-6 with TRBJ1-2; the D gene is possibly TRBD1 (5 bases). Germline loops: CDR1 MNHNY, CDR2 SVGAGI (reference sequence). The V and J ends lost 6 bases and 6 bases respectively, with 17 bases between them. The CDR3 is 14 residues long.

The V and J genes are TRBV19 and TRBJ1-1; 9 bases agree with TRBD1. The CDR3 is 13 residues long. V shed 5 bases, J shed 11 bases, and the junction held 9 bases outside the gene matches. Germline loops: CDR1 LNHDA, CDR2 SQIVND (reference sequence). The DNA of the CDR3 is TGTGCCAGTAGTCCCCGGGACAGGGTGTCGGCTTTCTTT. Its translation: CASSPRDRVSAFF. The entire variable domain, with the rest obtained from reference TRBV19 and TRBJ1-1, is as follows: DGGITQSPKYLFRKEGQNVTLSCEQNLNHDAMYWYRQDPGQGLRLIYYSQIVNDFQKGDIAEGYSVSREKKESFPLTVTSAQKNPTAFYLCASSPRDRVSAFFGQGTRLTVV.

A word on this clone: This sample also contains other DNA sequences that code for the same CDR3. The chain is built from TRBV28 and TRBJ1-2; 8 bases align to TRBD1. With V trimmed by 4 bases and J by 4 bases, 8 bases remained unmatched. Germline values: CDR1 MDHEN, CDR2 SYDVKM. This CDR3 contains 15 residues. DNA for the CDR3: TGTGCCAGCAGTTCCGCAGACAGGGGCGGCTATGGCTACACCTTC. It codes for CASSSADRGGYGYTF.

The gene calls are TRBV25-1 and TRBJ2-1; 8 positions match TRBD2. Germline V gene lookup returns CDR1 MGHDK and CDR2 SYGVNS. The V and J ends lost 6 bases and 4 bases, in that order; junction bases with no gene match: 5. There are 14 residues in the CDR3. The CDR3 sequence: CASRQAGEYNEQFF. The CDR3 DNA reads TGTGCCAGCAGACAAGCGGGAGAGTACAATGAGCAGTTCTTC.

The V gene is TRBV4-3, the J gene TRBJ1-5; D is unclear. The CDR3 loop spans 18 amino acids. Trimming removed 1 base from V and 5 bases from J, with 21 bases in between. CDR1 and CDR2 from the germline V gene are LGHNA and YSLEER. The CDR3 is CASSQGSWRAGADQPQHF. In DNA form, the CDR3 reads TGCGCCAGCAGCCAAGGGAGTTGGAGGGCAGGCGCCGATCAGCCCCAGCATTTT.

The chain employs TRBV14 and TRBJ1-2; TRBD1 is a possible D gene (6 bases). The CDR3 consists of 16 residues. With 1 base removed from V and 5 bases from J, the gap between germline ends came to 17 bases. Germline V gene lookup returns CDR1 SGHDN and CDR2 FVKESK. The CDR3 region is CASSQGLGGAGYGYTF. DNA of the CDR3: TGTGCCAGCAGCCAAGGCCTCGGGGGGGCTGGGTATGGCTACACCTTC.

The chain couples TRBV7-9 to TRBJ1-2; 8 bases line up with TRBD1. V gave up 4 bases and J gave up 1 base; unmatched junction bases: 5. Germline V gene lookup returns CDR1 SEHNR and CDR2 FQNEAQ (reference sequence). The CDR3 is 15 residues long. CDR3: CASSSGTGLNYGYTF. The CDR3 nucleotides read TGTGCCAGCAGCTCAGGGACAGGCCTTAACTATGGCTACACCTTC.

The genes are TRBV6-5 and TRBJ1-2, with 8 bases identical to TRBD1. Germline V gene data show CDR1 as MNHEY and CDR2 as SVGAGI. The CDR3 runs 14 residues. The V gene end was trimmed by 4 bases and the J gene end by 3 bases; junction bases not matched to a gene: 4. This chain's CDR3 is CASSLRTGYYGYTF. CDR3 in DNA: TGTGCCAGCAGTTTACGGACAGGGTACTATGGCTACACCTTC.

The chain joins TRBV5-1 to TRBJ2-7; D unclear. V lost 0 bases and J 4 bases, leaving 11 bases between the germline ends. Germline assignment: CDR1 SGHRS and CDR2 YFSETQ. CDR3 length equals 14 residues. CDR3: CASSLAELWYEQYF. Here the CDR3 DNA reads TGCGCCAGCAGCTTGGCCGAATTGTGGTACGAGCAGTACTTC. The whole variable domain, remainder taken from reference TRBV5-1 and TRBJ2-7, is KAGVTQTPRYLIKTRGQQVTLSCSPISGHRSVSWYQQTPGQGLQFLFEYFSETQRNKGNFPGRFSGRQFSNSRSEMNVSTLELGDSALYLCASSLAELWYEQYFGPGTRLTVT.

This clone showed up just once. As DNA, the CDR3 is TGCGCCAGCAGCTTGGGGGATCTCTCTGGAAACACCATATATTTT. Translating gives CASSLGDLSGNTIYF. This sequence joins TRBV5-1 and TRBJ1-3; D gene unclear. Trimming removed 0 bases from V and 0 bases from J, with 7 bases in between. This CDR3 is built from 15 residues. Looked up from germline, CDR1 is SGHRS and CDR2 is YFSETQ.

The rearrangement uses TRBV19 and TRBJ1-4; D is undetermined. Trimming shortened V by 2 bases and J by 8 bases, and 12 bases separated the two germline ends. CDR1 LNHDA and CDR2 SQIVND come from the germline V gene (reference sequence). The CDR3 runs 14 residues. Here the CDR3 DNA reads TGTGCCAGTAGTATAACGGGCTTCTACGAAAAACTGTTTTTT. It yields the protein CASSITGFYEKLFF. The full variable domain, its missing parts supplied by reference TRBV19 and TRBJ1-4, is DGGITQSPKYLFRKEGQNVTLSCEQNLNHDAMYWYRQDPGQGLRLIYYSQIVNDFQKGDIAEGYSVSREKKESFPLTVTSAQKNPTAFYLCASSITGFYEKLFFGSGTQLSVL.

The chain links TRBV7-8 to TRBJ1-1; D gene unclear. Trimming shortened V by 3 bases and J by 2 bases, and 7 bases separated the two germline ends. Germline CDR1 and CDR2: SGHVS and FQNEAQ. The CDR3 extends over 13 amino acids. For the CDR3, the DNA is TGTGCCAGCAGCTTGGGCAGCAACACTGAAGCTTTCTTT. Translating it yields CASSLGSNTEAFF.

V and J are TRBV5-6 and TRBJ2-7, with no clear D. The germline V and J ends were trimmed by 5 bases and 7 bases, with 19 bases remaining between them. CDR1 is SGHDT and CDR2 is YYEEEE in the germline V gene. CDR3 length: 14 amino acids. DNA for the CDR3: TGTGCCAGCAGGCCCTTCGACGCGGTTCGGGAGCAGTACTTC. Translated: CASRPFDAVREQYF.

This rearrangement joins TRBV2 to TRBJ2-2; D call uncertain. Trimming stripped 5 bases from V and 6 bases from J, with 10 bases between. Germline loops: CDR1 SNHLY, CDR2 FYNNEI. The CDR3 covers 13 residues. CDR3 loop: CASSLAPAGELFF. Written as DNA, the CDR3 is TGTGCCAGCAGTCTCGCCCCGGCCGGGGAGCTGTTTTTT.

The chain joins TRBV7-7 to TRBJ1-1; no definite D call. CDR3 length: 13 amino acids. CDR1 is SSHAT, CDR2 FNYEAQ, per germline (reference sequence). V lost 5 bases, J lost 1 base, and 8 bases lay in between. In nucleotides, the CDR3 is TGTGCCAGCAGCCCTGACAAGAACACTGAAGCTTTCTTT. Translated, it gives CASSPDKNTEAFF.

The chain links TRBV28 to TRBJ1-4; D unclear. The germline V gene encodes CDR1 MDHEN and CDR2 SYDVKM. The CDR3 has 15 amino acids. Trimming took off 1 base at V and 0 bases at J, with 6 bases between the two ends. The CDR3 DNA reads TGTGCCAGCAGTTTATTGGGTTCAACTAATGAAAAACTGTTTTTT. Protein sequence: CASSLLGSTNEKLFF. Full variable domain (outside the CDR3, taken from reference TRBV28 and TRBJ1-4): DVKVTQSSRYLVKRTGEKVFLECVQDMDHENMFWYRQDPGLGLRLIYFSYDVKMKEKGDIPEGYSVSREKKERFSLILESASTNQTSMYLCASSLLGSTNEKLFFGSGTQLSVL.

This clone was counted once. The CDR3: CASSPSGVLNYGYTF. Written as DNA, the CDR3 is TGTGCCAGCAGCCCGTCGGGGGTATTAAACTATGGCTACACCTTC. The chain recombines TRBV7-2 with TRBJ1-2; a possible D gene is TRBD1 (5 bases). CDR3 length: 15 amino acids. V dropped 5 bases and J dropped 2 bases, with 15 bases sitting between them. Germline CDR1 and CDR2: SGHTA and FQGNSA.

In the case of this clone: At the DNA level, this CDR3 is encoded by other sequences in the same sample as well. The chain has TRBV5-4 and TRBJ2-2, with D possibly called TRBD1 or TRBD2 (5 bases each). V lost 0 bases and J lost 0, with 6 bases in between. The CDR3 length is 15 residues. Germline V gene data show CDR1 as SGHNT and CDR2 as YYREEE (reference sequence). DNA of the CDR3: TGTGCCAGCAGCTTGGGGGACCCGAACACCGGGGAGCTGTTTTTT. It encodes CASSLGDPNTGELFF.

The V gene is TRBV27, the J gene TRBJ2-3, with a weak D call TRBD2 (7 bases). V lost 6 bases and J 6 bases, leaving 19 bases between the germline ends. CDR3 length: 15 amino acids. CDR1 is MNHEY and CDR2 is SMNVEV in the germline V gene (reference sequence). In DNA form, the CDR3 reads TGTGCCAGCAGGGAGGGGGGGAGAGGCCCCGATACGCAGTATTTT. This encodes CASREGGRGPDTQYF.

The rearrangement uses TRBV30 and TRBJ2-5; 12 bases map to TRBD1. V lost 3 bases and J lost 5; bases outside the gene matches: 7. The CDR3 totals 15 residues. CDR1 is GTSNPN and CDR2 is SVGIG in the germline V gene (reference sequence). The CDR3 region has the DNA TGTGCCTGGAGCCCGGGACAGGGGGCTTGGGAGACCCAGTACTTC. Translating it yields CAWSPGQGAWETQYF. The complete variable domain, with remaining parts taken from reference TRBV30 and TRBJ2-5, reads SQTIHQWPATLVQPVGSPLSLECTVEGTSNPNLYWYRQAAGRGLQLLFYSVGIGQISSEVPQNLSASRPQDRQFILSSKKLLLSDSGFYLCAWSPGQGAWETQYFGPGTRLLVL.